One T cell receptor beta chain is described in this entry. CDR3 length: 11 residues. The V gene lost 5 bases and the J gene lost 2 bases, with 6 bases spanning the gap. Germline loops: CDR1 SQVTM, CDR2 ANQGSEA. The sample is drawn from a study of technical replicates of blood from several donors. Here immunoSEQ multiplex PCR was the method, and the copy in TCRdb shows in-frame clones only, minus some. This table holds fewer than 75,000 clones, 93% found once. The chain is built from TRBV29-1 and TRBJ1-2; no firm D call. The sequence derives from a human donor in good health. The sample comprised T cells isolated from PBMCs. The CDR3 nucleotides are TGCAGCGTTCCGGTCAACTATGGCTACACCTTC. This encodes CSVPVNYGYTF.